Listed below are T cell receptor beta chains from one sample, sequenced in a study of T cell changes during pregnancy in multiple sclerosis. The method was immunoSEQ multiplex PCR; TCRdb's version includes in-frame clones alone and lacks a portion of them. The data hold fewer than 45,000 clones, with about nine tenths observed a single time. The sample in question was CD8+ T cells from peripheral blood mononuclear cells, obtained in the first trimester of pregnancy. These receptors originate from a female donor with multiple sclerosis, enrolled in a pregnancy study. CDR3s include the opening cysteine and the closing phenylalanine or tryptophan. The D gene is left open where the match is weak. Clone size is not always given. Where it is, it says once, few, many or a class for expanded clones.

clone size: once; J gene: TRBJ1-2; D gene: NA; V gene: TRBV7-2; CDR3 protein: CASTVPLGNYGYTF; CDR3 DNA: TGTGCCAGCACGGTCCCACTCGGTAACTATGGCTACACCTTC
clone size: NA; J gene: TRBJ2-7; D gene: TRBD1; V gene: TRBV29-1; CDR3 protein: CSVEDRDRAYEQYF; CDR3 DNA: TGCAGCGTTGAAGATCGGGACAGGGCCTACGAGCAGTACTTC
clone size: NA; J gene: TRBJ1-5; D gene: NA; V gene: TRBV27; CDR3 protein: CASSLSGPGNQPQHF; CDR3 DNA: TGTGCCAGCAGTTTGTCGGGTCCGGGCAATCAGCCCCAGCATTTT
clone size: once; J gene: TRBJ2-7; D gene: NA; V gene: TRBV27; CDR3 protein: CASSLVAGMTYQYF; CDR3 DNA: TGTGCCAGCAGTTTAGTGGCGGGGATGACATACCAGTACTTC
clone size: NA; J gene: TRBJ1-1; D gene: NA; V gene: TRBV27; CDR3 protein: CASSLSTGTEAFF; CDR3 DNA: TGTGCCAGCAGTTTGTCGACAGGTACTGAAGCTTTCTTT
clone size: few; J gene: TRBJ2-2; D gene: NA; V gene: TRBV19; CDR3 protein: CAGQINTGELFF; CDR3 DNA: TGTGCCGGACAGATTAACACCGGGGAGCTGTTTTTT
clone size: NA; J gene: TRBJ2-1; D gene: NA; V gene: TRBV11-2; CDR3 protein: CASSLNRDEQFF; CDR3 DNA: TGTGCCAGCAGCTTGAACCGAGATGAGCAGTTCTTC
clone size: NA; J gene: TRBJ2-3; D gene: NA; V gene: TRBV6-5; CDR3 protein: CASSYQGTYTQYF; CDR3 DNA: TGTGCCAGCAGTTACCAGGGGACCTATACGCAGTATTTT
clone size: NA; J gene: TRBJ1-5; D gene: TRBD1; V gene: TRBV27; CDR3 protein: CASSSGTGGNQPQHF; CDR3 DNA: TGTGCCAGCAGCTCCGGGACAGGGGGCAATCAGCCCCAGCATTTT
clone size: medium-sized; J gene: TRBJ1-1; D gene: NA; V gene: TRBV10-1; CDR3 protein: CASSLDLGGTEAFF; CDR3 DNA: TGCGCCAGCAGTTTGGACTTAGGGGGCACTGAAGCTTTCTTT
clone size: NA; J gene: TRBJ1-1; D gene: NA; V gene: TRBV27; CDR3 protein: CASSLFWGNTEAFF; CDR3 DNA: TGTGCCAGCAGTTTATTTTGGGGCAACACTGAAGCTTTCTTT
clone size: NA; J gene: TRBJ2-7; D gene: TRBD1; V gene: TRBV4-1; CDR3 protein: CASSPDRGGSYEQYF; CDR3 DNA: TGCGCCAGCAGCCCCGACAGGGGTGGCTCCTACGAGCAGTACTTC
clone size: NA; J gene: TRBJ2-3; D gene: NA; V gene: TRBV7-9; CDR3 protein: CASSSDSSAQYF; CDR3 DNA: TGTGCCAGCAGCTCTGACAGTTCGGCGCAGTATTTT
clone size: NA; J gene: TRBJ2-3; D gene: TRBD2; V gene: TRBV7-2; CDR3 protein: CASSLVGGGGLTSTDTQYF; CDR3 DNA: TGTGCCAGCAGCTTAGTGGGGGGGGGAGGGCTAACTAGCACAGATACGCAGTATTTT
clone size: NA; J gene: TRBJ1-1; D gene: NA; V gene: TRBV6-5; CDR3 protein: CASSYSSAGGEAFF; CDR3 DNA: TGTGCCAGCAGTTACTCGAGTGCGGGAGGGGAGGCTTTCTTT
clone size: NA; J gene: TRBJ1-1; D gene: NA; V gene: TRBV19; CDR3 protein: CASSIGNTEAFF; CDR3 DNA: TGTGCCAGTAGTATCGGGAACACTGAAGCTTTCTTT
clone size: NA; J gene: TRBJ1-2; D gene: TRBD1; V gene: TRBV27; CDR3 protein: CASSPKRTGGYYGYTF; CDR3 DNA: TGTGCCAGCAGTCCAAAACGGACAGGGGGCTACTATGGCTACACCTTC
clone size: NA; J gene: TRBJ2-3; D gene: NA; V gene: TRBV11-2; CDR3 protein: CASSGGTASTDTQYF; CDR3 DNA: TGTGCCAGCAGCGGCGGGACAGCTAGCACAGATACGCAGTATTTT
clone size: once; J gene: TRBJ2-7; D gene: TRBD1; V gene: TRBV5-4; CDR3 protein: CASSPGQGAYEQYF; CDR3 DNA: TGTGCCAGCAGCCCGGGACAGGGTGCCTACGAGCAGTACTTC
clone size: NA; J gene: TRBJ1-1; D gene: NA; V gene: TRBV25-1; CDR3 protein: CASREMNTEAFF; CDR3 DNA: TGTGCCAGCAGGGAGATGAACACTGAAGCTTTCTTT
clone size: NA; J gene: TRBJ2-3; D gene: TRBD1; V gene: TRBV29-1; CDR3 protein: CSVEDVGQGITDTQYF; CDR3 DNA: TGCAGCGTTGAAGACGTGGGACAGGGGATAACAGATACGCAGTATTTT
clone size: NA; J gene: TRBJ1-4; D gene: NA; V gene: TRBV27; CDR3 protein: CASRPGGGAKLFF; CDR3 DNA: TGTGCCAGCAGGCCCGGGGGAGGGGCAAAACTGTTTTTT